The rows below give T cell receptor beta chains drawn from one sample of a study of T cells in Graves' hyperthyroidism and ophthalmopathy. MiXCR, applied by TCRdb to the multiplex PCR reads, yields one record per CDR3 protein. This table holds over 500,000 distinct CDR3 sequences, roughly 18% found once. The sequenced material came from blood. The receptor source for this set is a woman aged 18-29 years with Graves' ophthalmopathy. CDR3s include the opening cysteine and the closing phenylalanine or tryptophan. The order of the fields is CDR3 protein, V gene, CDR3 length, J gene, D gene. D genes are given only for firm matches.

CDR3aa: CASQSFGRGLHSYEQYF
v_gene: TRBV6-1
len: 17
j_gene: TRBJ2-7
d_gene: .

CDR3aa: CASSRTDYEQYF
v_gene: TRBV19
len: 12
j_gene: TRBJ2-7
d_gene: .

CDR3aa: CSVEGAPTEAFF
v_gene: TRBV29-1
len: 12
j_gene: TRBJ1-1
d_gene: .

CDR3aa: CAWTTPDRETDGYTF
v_gene: TRBV30
len: 15
j_gene: TRBJ1-2
d_gene: TRBD1

CDR3aa: CSASTQLLREQYF
v_gene: TRBV20-1
len: 13
j_gene: TRBJ2-7
d_gene: .

CDR3aa: CASSLSGQGLHEQYF
v_gene: TRBV27
len: 15
j_gene: TRBJ2-7
d_gene: .

CDR3aa: CASMGSGGYTDTQYF
v_gene: TRBV2
len: 15
j_gene: TRBJ2-3
d_gene: TRBD2

CDR3aa: CASSILSEQETQYF
v_gene: TRBV19
len: 14
j_gene: TRBJ2-5
d_gene: .

CDR3aa: CASSSGISGSLVETQYF
v_gene: TRBV6-2/TRBV6-3
len: 17
j_gene: TRBJ2-5
d_gene: TRBD2

CDR3aa: CSAPMGVNQPQHF
v_gene: TRBV20-1
len: 13
j_gene: TRBJ1-5
d_gene: .

CDR3aa: CASSLGGREGYGYTF
v_gene: TRBV3-1
len: 15
j_gene: TRBJ1-2
d_gene: .

CDR3aa: CAISGDYYHSPLHF
v_gene: TRBV10-3
len: 14
j_gene: TRBJ1-6
d_gene: .

CDR3aa: CASSTGLAVTDTQYF
v_gene: TRBV5-4
len: 15
j_gene: TRBJ2-3
d_gene: TRBD2

CDR3aa: CASSIGRVVTDTQYF
v_gene: TRBV19
len: 15
j_gene: TRBJ2-3
d_gene: .

CDR3aa: CASSLPGQINYGYTF
v_gene: TRBV18
len: 15
j_gene: TRBJ1-2
d_gene: TRBD1

CDR3aa: CASSLLQHEKLFF
v_gene: TRBV5-1
len: 13
j_gene: TRBJ1-4
d_gene: .

CDR3aa: CASRPGWSGPDTQYF
v_gene: TRBV7-9
len: 15
j_gene: TRBJ2-3
d_gene: .

CDR3aa: CASSLGPQIYGYTF
v_gene: TRBV7-2
len: 14
j_gene: TRBJ1-2
d_gene: .

CDR3aa: CASTTGATGELFF
v_gene: TRBV6-2/TRBV6-3
len: 13
j_gene: TRBJ2-2
d_gene: TRBD1

CDR3aa: CASSLAGGFFYEQYF
v_gene: TRBV28
len: 15
j_gene: TRBJ2-7
d_gene: TRBD1

CDR3aa: CASSTLPGGQETQYF
v_gene: TRBV12-3/TRBV12-4
len: 15
j_gene: TRBJ2-5
d_gene: .

CDR3aa: CAIREGGQGAWNEQFF
v_gene: TRBV10-3
len: 16
j_gene: TRBJ2-1
d_gene: TRBD1

CDR3aa: CASSLTDENIQYF
v_gene: TRBV5-5
len: 13
j_gene: TRBJ2-4
d_gene: .

CDR3aa: CASSFGTGPSGANVLTF
v_gene: TRBV7-9
len: 17
j_gene: TRBJ2-6
d_gene: TRBD1

CDR3aa: CASSEGVLSGNTIYF
v_gene: TRBV2
len: 15
j_gene: TRBJ1-3
d_gene: .